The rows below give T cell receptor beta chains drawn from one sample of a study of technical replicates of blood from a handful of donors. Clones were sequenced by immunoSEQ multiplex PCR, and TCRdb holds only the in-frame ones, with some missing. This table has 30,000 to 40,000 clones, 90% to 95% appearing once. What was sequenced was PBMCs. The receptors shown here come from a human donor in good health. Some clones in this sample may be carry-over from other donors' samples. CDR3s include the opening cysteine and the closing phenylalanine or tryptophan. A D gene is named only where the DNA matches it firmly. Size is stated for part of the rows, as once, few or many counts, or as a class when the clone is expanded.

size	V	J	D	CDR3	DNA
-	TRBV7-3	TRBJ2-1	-	CASSQGREYNEQFF	TGTGCCAGCAGCCAAGGGCGGGAATACAATGAGCAGTTCTTC
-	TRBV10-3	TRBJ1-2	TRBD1	CAISEPGQGGATF	TGTGCCATCAGTGAGCCCGGACAGGGAGGCGCGACCTTC
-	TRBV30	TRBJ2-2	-	CAWMGQGNTGELFF	TGTGCCTGGATGGGGCAGGGAAACACCGGGGAGCTGTTTTTT
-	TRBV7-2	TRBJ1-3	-	CASSSLGSSGNTIYF	TGTGCCAGCAGCTCCCTCGGGAGCTCTGGAAACACCATATATTTT
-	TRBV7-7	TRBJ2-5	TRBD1	CASSKTGGTIKETQYF	TGTGCCAGCAGCAAAACAGGGGGAACTATCAAAGAGACCCAGTACTTC
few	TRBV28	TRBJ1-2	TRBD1	CASSSGDRVNYGYTF	TGTGCCAGCAGTTCCGGGGACAGAGTGAACTATGGCTACACCTTC
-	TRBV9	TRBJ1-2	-	CASSTHGGYTF	TGTGCCAGCAGCACCCACGGTGGCTACACCTTC
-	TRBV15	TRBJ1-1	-	CATSGRASTWNTEAFF	TGTGCCACCAGCGGGCGGGCTTCCACTTGGAACACTGAAGCTTTCTTT
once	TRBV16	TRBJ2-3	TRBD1	CASSQSGTGFTDTQYF	TGTGCCAGCAGCCAGTCCGGGACAGGGTTCACAGATACGCAGTATTTT
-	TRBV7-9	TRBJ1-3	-	CASSLAEGQARDF	TGTGCCAGCAGCTTAGCCGAAGGACAAGCTAGAGATTTT
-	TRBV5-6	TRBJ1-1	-	CASSFADYTEAFF	TGTGCCAGCAGCTTTGCCGACTACACTGAAGCTTTCTTT
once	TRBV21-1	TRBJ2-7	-	CASSNYRISGYEQYF	TGTGCCAGCAGCAACTATCGGATTAGCGGCTACGAGCAGTACTTC
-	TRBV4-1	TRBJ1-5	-	CASSQDWGYSNQPQHF	TGCGCCAGCAGCCAAGATTGGGGCTATAGCAATCAGCCCCAGCATTTT
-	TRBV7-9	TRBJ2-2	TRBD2	CASSATLAGGPGGELFF	TGTGCCAGCAGCGCGACTCTAGCGGGAGGGCCGGGCGGGGAGCTGTTTTTT
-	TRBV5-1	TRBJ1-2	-	CASSPPGLTNYGYTF	TGCGCCAGCAGCCCCCCGGGACTTACTAACTATGGCTACACCTTC
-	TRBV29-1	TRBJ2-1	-	CSAGQPGNEQFF	TGCAGCGCCGGACAGCCGGGCAATGAGCAGTTCTTC
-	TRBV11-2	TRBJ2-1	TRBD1	CASSPRGRHEQFF	TGTGCCAGCAGCCCCAGGGGGCGGCATGAGCAGTTCTTC
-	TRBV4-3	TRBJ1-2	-	CASSQGGLAGGYTF	TGCGCCAGCAGCCAAGGAGGCCTCGCCGGTGGCTACACCTTC
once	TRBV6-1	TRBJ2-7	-	CATQRGAQEQYF	TGTGCCACCCAACGGGGGGCGCAGGAGCAGTACTTC
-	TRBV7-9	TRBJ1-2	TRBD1	CASSLDRGRVGYTF	TGTGCCAGCAGCCTTGACAGGGGGCGAGTCGGCTACACCTTC
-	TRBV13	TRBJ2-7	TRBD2	CASSLQFRGVGGEQYF	TGTGCCAGCAGCTTACAGTTCCGCGGAGTGGGGGGGGAGCAGTACTTC
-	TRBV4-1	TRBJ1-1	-	CASSQPQGTHTEAFF	TGCGCCAGCAGCCAACCACAGGGAACCCACACTGAAGCTTTCTTT
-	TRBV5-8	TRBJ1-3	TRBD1	CASSLGGTGAGNTIYF	TGTGCCAGCAGCCTGGGAGGGACAGGCGCAGGAAACACCATATATTTT
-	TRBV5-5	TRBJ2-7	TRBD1	CASSFGTGSWNEQYF	TGTGCCAGCAGCTTCGGGACAGGAAGTTGGAACGAGCAGTACTTC
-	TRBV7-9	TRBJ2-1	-	CASSLMWGLSYNEQFF	TGTGCCAGCAGCTTAATGTGGGGGCTCTCCTACAATGAGCAGTTCTTC
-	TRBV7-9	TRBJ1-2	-	CASSSLQSRYGYTF	TGTGCCAGCAGCTCCCTACAGTCGCGCTATGGCTACACCTTC
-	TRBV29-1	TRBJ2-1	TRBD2	CSVEDGSGSTYNEQFF	TGCAGCGTTGAAGATGGTAGCGGGAGCACCTACAATGAGCAGTTCTTC
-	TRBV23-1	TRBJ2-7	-	CASSQPGPYYEQYF	TGCGCCAGCAGTCAACCTGGTCCCTACTACGAGCAGTACTTC
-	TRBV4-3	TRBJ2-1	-	CASSRGGTQRYNEQFF	TGCGCCAGCAGCCGTGGGGGGACTCAACGCTACAATGAGCAGTTCTTC
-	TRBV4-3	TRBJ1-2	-	CASSQVERYGYTF	TGCGCCAGCAGCCAGGTTGAGCGCTATGGCTACACCTTC
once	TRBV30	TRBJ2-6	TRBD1	CASNSGTGTSSGANVLTF	TGTGCCTCCAACTCCGGGACAGGGACTTCCTCTGGGGCCAACGTCCTGACTTTC
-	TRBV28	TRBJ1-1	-	CASTVNTEAFF	TGTGCCAGCACGGTGAACACTGAAGCTTTCTTT
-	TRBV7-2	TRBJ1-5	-	CASSFSGSNQPQHF	TGTGCCAGCAGCTTTTCAGGTAGCAATCAGCCCCAGCATTTT
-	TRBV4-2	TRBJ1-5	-	CASSQDRREGRPQHF	TGTGCCAGCAGCCAAGATCGCCGGGAGGGGAGGCCCCAGCATTTT
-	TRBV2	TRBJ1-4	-	CASSVVPGNNEKLFF	TGTGCCAGCAGTGTAGTTCCGGGTAATAATGAAAAACTGTTTTTT
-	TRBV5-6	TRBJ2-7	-	CASSLASGEQYF	TGTGCCAGCAGCTTGGCTTCGGGCGAGCAGTACTTC
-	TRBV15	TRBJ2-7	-	CATSRGEGTRSYEQYF	TGTGCCACCAGCAGGGGAGAGGGGACACGGTCCTACGAGCAGTACTTC
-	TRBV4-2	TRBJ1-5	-	CASSRGLNSNQPQHF	TGTGCCAGCAGCCGGGGACTCAATAGCAATCAGCCCCAGCATTTT
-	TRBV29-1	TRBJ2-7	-	CSVGLNFYEQYF	TGCAGCGTTGGACTTAACTTCTACGAGCAGTACTTC
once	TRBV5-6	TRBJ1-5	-	CASSRGGNQPQHF	TGTGCCAGCAGCAGAGGCGGGAATCAGCCCCAGCATTTT
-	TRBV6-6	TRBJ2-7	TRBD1	CASTTPAKGGVYEQYF	TGTGCCAGCACTACCCCGGCCAAAGGGGGCGTCTACGAGCAGTACTTC
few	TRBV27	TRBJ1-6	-	CASSTRLLTTYNSPLHF	TGTGCCAGCAGTACCCGACTGCTAACAACTTATAATTCACCCCTCCACTTT
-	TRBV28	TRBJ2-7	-	CASTEGGLSYEQYF	TGTGCCAGCACCGAAGGAGGGCTCTCCTACGAGCAGTACTTC
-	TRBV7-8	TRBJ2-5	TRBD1	CASSRPDRVGETQYF	TGTGCCAGCAGCAGACCCGACAGGGTAGGAGAGACCCAGTACTTC
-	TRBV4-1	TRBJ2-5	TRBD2	CASSRYGGARETQYF	TGCGCCAGCAGCCGCTACGGGGGGGCCCGAGAGACCCAGTACTTC
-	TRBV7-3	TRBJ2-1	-	CASSLSFDNEQFF	TGTGCCAGCAGTTTATCCTTTGACAATGAGCAGTTCTTC
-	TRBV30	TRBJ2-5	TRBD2	CAWSVGLADQETQYF	TGTGCCTGGAGTGTGGGTCTAGCGGACCAAGAGACCCAGTACTTC
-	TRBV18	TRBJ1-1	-	CASSPPGGNTEAFF	TGTGCCAGCTCACCACCCGGCGGGAACACTGAAGCTTTCTTT
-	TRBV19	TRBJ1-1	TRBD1	CASSISEGAGTEAFF	TGTGCCAGTAGTATTTCCGAGGGGGCAGGCACTGAAGCTTTCTTT
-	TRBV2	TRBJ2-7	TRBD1	CASGGQGYEQYF	TGTGCCAGCGGGGGACAGGGTTACGAGCAGTACTTC
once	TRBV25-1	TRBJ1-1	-	CASSRGVEAFF	TGTGCCAGCAGCCGGGGGGTGGAGGCTTTCTTT
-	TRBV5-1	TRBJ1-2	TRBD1	CASGDRGLGYTF	TGCGCCAGCGGGGACAGGGGGCTAGGCTACACCTTC
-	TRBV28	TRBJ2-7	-	CASEDGYEQYF	TGTGCCAGCGAAGACGGGTACGAGCAGTACTTC
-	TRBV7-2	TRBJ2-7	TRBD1	CASRTPGGYPDEQYF	TGTGCCAGCAGGACCCCAGGGGGCTACCCTGACGAGCAGTACTTC
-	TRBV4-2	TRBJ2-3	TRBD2	CASSQDKASGPDTQYF	TGTGCCAGCAGCCAAGATAAGGCTAGCGGTCCAGATACGCAGTATTTT
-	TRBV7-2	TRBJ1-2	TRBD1	CASSTRTGFDYGYTF	TGTGCCAGCAGCACCCGGACAGGGTTCGACTATGGCTACACCTTC
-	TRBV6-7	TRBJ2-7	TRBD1	CASSSTTGVIFYEQYF	TGTGCCAGCAGTTCCACGACAGGGGTAATTTTCTACGAGCAGTACTTC